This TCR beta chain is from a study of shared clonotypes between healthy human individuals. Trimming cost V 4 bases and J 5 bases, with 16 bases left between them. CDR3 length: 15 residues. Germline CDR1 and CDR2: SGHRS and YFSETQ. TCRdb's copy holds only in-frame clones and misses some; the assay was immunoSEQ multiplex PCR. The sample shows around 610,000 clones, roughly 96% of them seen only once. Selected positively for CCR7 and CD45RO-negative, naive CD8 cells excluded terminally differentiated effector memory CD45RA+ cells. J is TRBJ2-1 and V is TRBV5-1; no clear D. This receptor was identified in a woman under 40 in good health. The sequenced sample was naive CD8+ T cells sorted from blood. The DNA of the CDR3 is TGCGCCAGCAGCCGCCACCCTCGCACGGACAATGAGCAGTTCTTC. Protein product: CASSRHPRTDNEQFF.